This T cell receptor beta chain was identified during a study of Tregs in tolerant kidney transplant recipients. Assay: immunoSEQ multiplex PCR; the TCRdb copy retains only in-frame clones and omits some. The sample lists under 100,000 clones, over 85% seen once, with 4.7% in the top ten. Unstimulated regulatory T cells (CD4+CD25+CD127-), CD4+CD25- non-regulatory cells, CD4 and CD8 cells were FACS-sorted from thawed PBMCs. CDR1 and CDR2 from the germline V gene are SGHDT and YYEEEE. Trimming shortened V by 2 bases and J by 6 bases, and 2 bases separated the two germline ends. The CDR3 spans 11 residues.

The TCR sequence derives from a human donor in good health. The material sequenced was CD8+ T cells from blood. The chain couples TRBV5-6 to TRBJ2-2; no definite D call. Here the CDR3 reads CASSLSGELFF. In DNA form, the CDR3 reads TGTGCCAGCAGCTTATCCGGGGAGCTGTTTTTT.